The source of this T cell receptor (beta chain) is a study of control samples from healthy donors and cancer patients. V gave up 4 bases and J gave up 7 bases, with 11 bases separating them. CDR3 size: 13 residues. Germline V gene data show CDR1 as SGHTS and CDR2 as YDEGEE. This table comes from immunoSEQ multiplex PCR, and its TCRdb copy is limited to in-frame clones, with some not included. Of about 100,000 clones listed, around 81% are singletons. The clonotype was recovered from a man younger than 40 in good health. V is TRBV5-8 and J is TRBJ2-2, with a weak D call TRBD1 (6 bases). Input material: blood. CDR3 protein: CASSLQGVGELFF. CDR3 DNA sequence: TGTGCCAGCAGCCTACAGGGAGTCGGGGAGCTGTTTTTT.